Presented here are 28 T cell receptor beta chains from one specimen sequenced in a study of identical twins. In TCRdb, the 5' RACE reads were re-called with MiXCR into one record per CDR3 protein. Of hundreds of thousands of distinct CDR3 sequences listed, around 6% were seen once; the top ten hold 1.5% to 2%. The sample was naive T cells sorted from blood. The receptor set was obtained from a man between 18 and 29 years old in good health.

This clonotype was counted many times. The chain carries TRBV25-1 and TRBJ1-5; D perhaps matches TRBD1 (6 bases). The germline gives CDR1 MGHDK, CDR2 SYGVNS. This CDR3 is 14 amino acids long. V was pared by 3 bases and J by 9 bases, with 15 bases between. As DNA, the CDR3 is TGTGCCAGCAGTGAGGTAGGGGGGACGGGGCCCCAGCATTTT. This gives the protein CASSEVGGTGPQHF.

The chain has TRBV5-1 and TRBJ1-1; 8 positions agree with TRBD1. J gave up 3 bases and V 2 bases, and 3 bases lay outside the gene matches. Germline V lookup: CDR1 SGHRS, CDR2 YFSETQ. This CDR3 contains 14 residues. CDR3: CASSLQGGDTEAFF. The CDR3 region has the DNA TGCGCCAGCAGCTTACAGGGGGGAGACACTGAAGCTTTCTTT.

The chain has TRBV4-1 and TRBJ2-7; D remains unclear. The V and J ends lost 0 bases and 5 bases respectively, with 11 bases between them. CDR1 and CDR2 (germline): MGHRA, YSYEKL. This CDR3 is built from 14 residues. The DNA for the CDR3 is TGCGCCAGCAGCCAAGAGTTAGCTTCCCACGAGCAGTACGTC. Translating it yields CASSQELASHEQYV.

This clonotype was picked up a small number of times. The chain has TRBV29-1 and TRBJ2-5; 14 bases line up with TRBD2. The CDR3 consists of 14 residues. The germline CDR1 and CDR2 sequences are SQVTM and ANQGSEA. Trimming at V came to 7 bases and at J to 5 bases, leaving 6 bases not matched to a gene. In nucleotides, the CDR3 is TGCAGCGCCGGACTAGCGGGAGGTGGGGAGACCCAGTACTTC. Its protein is CSAGLAGGGETQYF.

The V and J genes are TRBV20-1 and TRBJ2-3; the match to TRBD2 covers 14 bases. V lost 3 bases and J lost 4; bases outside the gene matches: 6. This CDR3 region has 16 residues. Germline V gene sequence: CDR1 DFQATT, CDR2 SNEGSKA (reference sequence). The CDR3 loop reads CSASAPGLAGADTQYF. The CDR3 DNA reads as TGCAGTGCTAGCGCCCCGGGACTAGCGGGAGCAGATACGCAGTATTTT.

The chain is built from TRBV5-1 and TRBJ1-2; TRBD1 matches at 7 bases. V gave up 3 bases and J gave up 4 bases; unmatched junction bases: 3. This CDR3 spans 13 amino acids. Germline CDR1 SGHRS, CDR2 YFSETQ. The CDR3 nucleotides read TGCGCCAGCAGCTACACAGGGGCCTATGGCTACACCTTC. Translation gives CASSYTGAYGYTF.

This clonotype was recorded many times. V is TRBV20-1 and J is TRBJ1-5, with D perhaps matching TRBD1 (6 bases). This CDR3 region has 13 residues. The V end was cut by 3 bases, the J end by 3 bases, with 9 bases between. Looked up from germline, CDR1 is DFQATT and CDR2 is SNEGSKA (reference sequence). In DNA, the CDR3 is TGCAGTGCTAGTACAGGGCCCAATCAGCCCCAGCATTTT. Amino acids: CSASTGPNQPQHF.

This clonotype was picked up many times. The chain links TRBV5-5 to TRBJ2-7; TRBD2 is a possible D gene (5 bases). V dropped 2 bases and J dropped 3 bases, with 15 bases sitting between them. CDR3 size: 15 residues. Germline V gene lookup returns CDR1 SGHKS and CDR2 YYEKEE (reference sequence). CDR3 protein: CASSLRGGTFYEQYF. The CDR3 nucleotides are TGTGCCAGCAGCTTAAGAGGAGGTACCTTCTACGAGCAGTACTTC.

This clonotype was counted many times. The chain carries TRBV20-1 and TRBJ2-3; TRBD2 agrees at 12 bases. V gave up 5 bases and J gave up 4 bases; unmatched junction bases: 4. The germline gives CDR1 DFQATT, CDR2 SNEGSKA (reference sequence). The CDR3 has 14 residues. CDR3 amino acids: CSAQSSGRADTQYF. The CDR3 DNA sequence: TGCAGTGCTCAGTCTAGCGGGAGGGCAGATACGCAGTATTTT.

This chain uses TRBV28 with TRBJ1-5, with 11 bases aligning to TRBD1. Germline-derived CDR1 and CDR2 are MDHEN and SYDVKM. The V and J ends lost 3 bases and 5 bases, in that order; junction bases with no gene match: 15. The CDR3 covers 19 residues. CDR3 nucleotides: TGTGCCAGCAGTTTGGGAGCGGGGACAGGGGGAGGGCGGTATCAGCCCCAGCATTTT. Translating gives CASSLGAGTGGGRYQPQHF.

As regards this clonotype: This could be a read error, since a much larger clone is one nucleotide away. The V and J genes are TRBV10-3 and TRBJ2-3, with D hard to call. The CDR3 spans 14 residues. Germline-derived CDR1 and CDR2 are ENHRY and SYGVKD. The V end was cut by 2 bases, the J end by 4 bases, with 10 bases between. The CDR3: CAISELVAADTQYF. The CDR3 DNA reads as TGTGCCATCAGTGAGCTCGTGGCGGCAGATACGCAGTATTTT.

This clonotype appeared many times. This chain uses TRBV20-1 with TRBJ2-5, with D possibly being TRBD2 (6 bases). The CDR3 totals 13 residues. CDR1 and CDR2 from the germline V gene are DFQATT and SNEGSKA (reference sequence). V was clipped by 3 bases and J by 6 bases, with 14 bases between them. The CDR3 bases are TGCAGTGCTAGGCTAGCGACAATAAAGACCCAGTACTTC. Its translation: CSARLATIKTQYF.

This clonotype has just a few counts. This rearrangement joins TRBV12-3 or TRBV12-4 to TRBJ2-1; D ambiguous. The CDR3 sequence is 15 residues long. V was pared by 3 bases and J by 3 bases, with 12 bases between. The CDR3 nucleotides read TGTGCCAGCAGTTTTGAAACACCAAACTACAATGAGCAGTTCTTC. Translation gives CASSFETPNYNEQFF.

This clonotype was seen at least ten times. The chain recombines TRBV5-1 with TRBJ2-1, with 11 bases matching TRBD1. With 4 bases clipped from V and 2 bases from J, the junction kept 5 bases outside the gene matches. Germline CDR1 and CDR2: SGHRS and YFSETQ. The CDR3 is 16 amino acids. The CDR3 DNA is TGCGCCAGCAGCCCGAGGACAGGGGGCACCTACAATGAGCAGTTCTTC. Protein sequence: CASSPRTGGTYNEQFF. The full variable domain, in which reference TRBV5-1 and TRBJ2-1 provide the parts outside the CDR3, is KAGVTQTPRYLIKTRGQQVTLSCSPISGHRSVSWYQQTPGQGLQFLFEYFSETQRNKGNFPGRFSGRQFSNSRSEMNVSTLELGDSALYLCASSPRTGGTYNEQFFGPGTRLTVL.

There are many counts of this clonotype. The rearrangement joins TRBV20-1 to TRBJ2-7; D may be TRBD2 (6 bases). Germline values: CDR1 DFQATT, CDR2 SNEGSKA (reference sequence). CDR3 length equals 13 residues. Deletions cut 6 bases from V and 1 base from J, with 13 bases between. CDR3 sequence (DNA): TGCAGTGCCAGGCGGCGGGGATCCTACGAGCAGTACTTC. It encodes CSARRRGSYEQYF.

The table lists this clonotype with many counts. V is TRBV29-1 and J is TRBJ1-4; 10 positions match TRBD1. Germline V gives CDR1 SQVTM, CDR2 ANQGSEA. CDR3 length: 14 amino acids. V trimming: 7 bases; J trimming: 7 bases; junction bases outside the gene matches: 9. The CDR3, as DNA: TGCAGCGCCAGAGAGGGGACAGGGGCTGAAAAACTGTTTTTT. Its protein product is CSAREGTGAEKLFF.

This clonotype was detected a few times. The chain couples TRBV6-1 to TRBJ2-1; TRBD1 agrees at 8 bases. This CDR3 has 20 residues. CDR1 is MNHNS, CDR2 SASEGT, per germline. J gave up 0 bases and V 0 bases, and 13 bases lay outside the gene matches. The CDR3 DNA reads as TGTGCCAGCAGTGAAGCCCACCATGGACAGGGCCCCAGCTCCTACAATGAGCAGTTCTTC. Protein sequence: CASSEAHHGQGPSSYNEQFF.

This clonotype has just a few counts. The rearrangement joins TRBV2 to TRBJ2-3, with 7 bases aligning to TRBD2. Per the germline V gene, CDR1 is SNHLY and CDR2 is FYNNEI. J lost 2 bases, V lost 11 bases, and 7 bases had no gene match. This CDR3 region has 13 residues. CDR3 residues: CAGVAGHTDTQYF. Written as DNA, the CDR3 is TGTGCCGGCGTAGCGGGCCACACAGATACGCAGTATTTT. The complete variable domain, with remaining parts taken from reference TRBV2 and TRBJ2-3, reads EPEVTQTPSHQVTQMGQEVILRCVPISNHLYFYWYRQILGQKVEFLVSFYNNEISEKSEIFDDQFSVERPDGSNFTLKIRSTKLEDSAMYFCAGVAGHTDTQYFGPGTRLTVL.

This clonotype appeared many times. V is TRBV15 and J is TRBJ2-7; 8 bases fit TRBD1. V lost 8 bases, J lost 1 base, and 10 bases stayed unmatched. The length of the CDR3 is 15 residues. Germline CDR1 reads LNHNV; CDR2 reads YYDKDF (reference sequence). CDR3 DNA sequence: TGTGCCACCCGGGAAATGACAGGGGTTTCCTACGAGCAGTACGTC. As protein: CATREMTGVSYEQYV.

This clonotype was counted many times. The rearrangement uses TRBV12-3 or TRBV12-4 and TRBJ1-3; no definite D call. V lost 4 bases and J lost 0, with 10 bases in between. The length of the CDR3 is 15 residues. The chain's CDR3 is CASSSDGSSGNTIYF. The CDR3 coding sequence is TGTGCCAGCAGTTCGGACGGCAGCTCTGGAAACACCATATATTTT.

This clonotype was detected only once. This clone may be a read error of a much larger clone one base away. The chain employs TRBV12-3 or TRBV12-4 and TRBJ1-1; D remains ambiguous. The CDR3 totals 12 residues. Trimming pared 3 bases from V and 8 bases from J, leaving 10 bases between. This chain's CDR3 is CASSFTRVEAFF. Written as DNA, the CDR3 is TGTGCCAGCAGTTTCACGAGGGTCGAAGCTTTCTTT.

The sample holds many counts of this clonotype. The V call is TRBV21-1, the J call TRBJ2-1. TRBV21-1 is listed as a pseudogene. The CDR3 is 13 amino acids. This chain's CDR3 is CASSKVANNEQFF. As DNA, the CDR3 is TGTGCCAGCAGCAAAGTGGCAAACAATGAGCAGTTCTTC.

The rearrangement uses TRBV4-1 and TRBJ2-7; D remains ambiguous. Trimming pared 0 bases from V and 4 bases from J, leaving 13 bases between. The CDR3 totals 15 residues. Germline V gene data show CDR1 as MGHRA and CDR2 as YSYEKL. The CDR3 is CASSQDSHLGYEQYV. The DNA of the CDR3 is TGCGCCAGCAGCCAAGATTCGCACCTCGGGTACGAGCAGTACGTC.

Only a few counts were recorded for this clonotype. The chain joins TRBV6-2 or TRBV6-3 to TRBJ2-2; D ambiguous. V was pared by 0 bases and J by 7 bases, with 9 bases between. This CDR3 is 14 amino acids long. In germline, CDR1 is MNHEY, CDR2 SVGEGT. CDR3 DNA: TGTGCCAGCAGTTACTCGGAAGTGATCGGGGAGCTGTTTTTT. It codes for CASSYSEVIGELFF.

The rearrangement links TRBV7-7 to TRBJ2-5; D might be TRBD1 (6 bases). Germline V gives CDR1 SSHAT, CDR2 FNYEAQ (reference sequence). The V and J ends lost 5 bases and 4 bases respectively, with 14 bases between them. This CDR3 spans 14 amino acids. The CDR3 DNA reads TGTGCCAGCAGCCCGGACAGTGGGGGAGAGACCCAGTACTTC. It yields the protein CASSPDSGGETQYF.

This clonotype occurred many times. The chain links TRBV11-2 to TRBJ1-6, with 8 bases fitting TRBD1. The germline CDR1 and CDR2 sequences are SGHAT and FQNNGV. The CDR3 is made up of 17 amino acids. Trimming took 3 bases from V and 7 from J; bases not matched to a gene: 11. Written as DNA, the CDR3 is TGTGCCAGCAGCTTTAGTAGGGGGACAGGATTGAATTCACCCCTCCACTTT. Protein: CASSFSRGTGLNSPLHF. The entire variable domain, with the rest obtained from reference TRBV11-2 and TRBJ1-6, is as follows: EAGVAQSPRYKIIEKRQSVAFWCNPISGHATLYWYQQILGQGPKLLIQFQNNGVVDDSQLPKDRFSAERLKGVDSTLKIQPAKLEDSAVYLCASSFSRGTGLNSPLHFGNGTRLTVT.

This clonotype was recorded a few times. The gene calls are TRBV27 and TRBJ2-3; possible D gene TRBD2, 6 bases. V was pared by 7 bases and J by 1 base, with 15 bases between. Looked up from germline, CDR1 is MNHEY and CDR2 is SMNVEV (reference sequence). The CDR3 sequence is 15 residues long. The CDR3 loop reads CASKARGTRTDTQYF. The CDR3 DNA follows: TGTGCCAGCAAAGCCCGGGGGACTCGCACAGATACGCAGTATTTT.

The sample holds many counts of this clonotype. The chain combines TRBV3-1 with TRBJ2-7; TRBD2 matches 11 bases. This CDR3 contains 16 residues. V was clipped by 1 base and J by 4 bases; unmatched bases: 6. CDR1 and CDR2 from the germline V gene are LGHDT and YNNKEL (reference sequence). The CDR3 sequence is CASSQGLAGNVYEQYV. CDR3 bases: TGTGCCAGCAGCCAAGGACTAGCGGGAAATGTATACGAGCAGTACGTC.